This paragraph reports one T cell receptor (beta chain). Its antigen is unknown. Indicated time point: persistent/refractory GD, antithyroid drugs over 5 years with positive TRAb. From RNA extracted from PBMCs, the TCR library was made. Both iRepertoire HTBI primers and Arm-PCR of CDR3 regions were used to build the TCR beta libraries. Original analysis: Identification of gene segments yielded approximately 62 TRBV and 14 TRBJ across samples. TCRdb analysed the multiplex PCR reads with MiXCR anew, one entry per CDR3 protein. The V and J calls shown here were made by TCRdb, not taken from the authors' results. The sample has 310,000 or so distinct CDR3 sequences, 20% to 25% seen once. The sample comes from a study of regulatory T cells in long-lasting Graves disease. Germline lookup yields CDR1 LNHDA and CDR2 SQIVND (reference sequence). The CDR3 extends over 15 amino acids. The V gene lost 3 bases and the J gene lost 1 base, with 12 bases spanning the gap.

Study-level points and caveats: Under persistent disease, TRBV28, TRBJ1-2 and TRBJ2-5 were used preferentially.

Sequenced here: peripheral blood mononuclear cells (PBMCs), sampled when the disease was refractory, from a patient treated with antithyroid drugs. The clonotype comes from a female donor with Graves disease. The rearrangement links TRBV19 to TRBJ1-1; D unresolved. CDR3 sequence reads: CASSIRSSGNTEAFF. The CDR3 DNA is TGTGCCAGTAGTATCAGGAGTTCCGGGAACACTGAAGCTTTCTTT.